Included here is one T cell receptor (beta chain) sequence, with context. Antigen unknown. This sample was taken from a study of blood T cells in healthy people across ages. General study findings and limits: Unsorted PBMCs prevented conclusive naive versus antigen-experienced comparison.

Germline-derived CDR1 and CDR2 are PRHDT and FYEKMQ (reference sequence). V lost 3 bases and J lost 6, with 9 bases in between. This CDR3 is 12 amino acids long. Together with a sample-barcoded 5' primer, a J-beta primer mix was included in a second PCR lasting about 7 to 11 cycles. No fewer than 2.5 million CDR3-containing paired-end reads came from each sample. TCRdb re-analysed the 5' RACE reads in MiXCR, keeping a single row per CDR3 protein. The top ten clones hold 23% of a sample with 1.8 million or so distinct CDR3 sequences, about 39% of them seen once. Ten milliliters was the volume of peripheral blood drawn from each donor.

The origin of this receptor is a human donor in good health. The chain joins TRBV13 to TRBJ2-7; D remains unclear. Material for sequencing was blood. This CDR3 is CASSFISGEQYF. CDR3 DNA sequence: TGTGCCAGCAGCTTTATATCCGGCGAGCAGTACTTC.